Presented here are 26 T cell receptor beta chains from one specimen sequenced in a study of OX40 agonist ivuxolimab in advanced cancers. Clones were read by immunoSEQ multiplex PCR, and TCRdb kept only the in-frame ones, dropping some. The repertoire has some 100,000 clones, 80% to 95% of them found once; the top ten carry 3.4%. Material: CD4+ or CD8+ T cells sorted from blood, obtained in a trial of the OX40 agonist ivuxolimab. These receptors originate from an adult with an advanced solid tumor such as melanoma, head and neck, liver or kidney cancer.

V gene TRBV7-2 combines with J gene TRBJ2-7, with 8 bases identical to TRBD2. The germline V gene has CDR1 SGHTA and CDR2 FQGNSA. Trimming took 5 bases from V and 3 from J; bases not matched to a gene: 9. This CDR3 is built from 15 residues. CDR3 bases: TGTGCCAGCAGCCTCCCTGCCGGGACTAGCTACGAGCAGTACTTC. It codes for CASSLPAGTSYEQYF.

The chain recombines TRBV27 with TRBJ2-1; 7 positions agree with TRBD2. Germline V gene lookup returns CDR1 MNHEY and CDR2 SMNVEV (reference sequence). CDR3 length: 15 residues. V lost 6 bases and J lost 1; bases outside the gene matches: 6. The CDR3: CASSYSGFSYNEQFF. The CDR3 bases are TGTGCCAGCAGCTATAGCGGGTTTTCCTACAATGAGCAGTTCTTC.

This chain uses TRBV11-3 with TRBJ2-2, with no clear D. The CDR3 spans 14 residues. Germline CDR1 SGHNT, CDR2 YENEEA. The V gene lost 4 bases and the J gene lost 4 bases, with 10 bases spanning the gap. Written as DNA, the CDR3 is TGTGCCAGCAGCTCCCTTTCATCCACCGGGGAGCTGTTTTTT. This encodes CASSSLSSTGELFF.

The CDR3 DNA sequence: TGTGCCAGCAGCGTTGACAGGGGTCCCTATGGCTACACCTTC. Protein product: CASSVDRGPYGYTF. This rearrangement joins TRBV5-4 to TRBJ1-2; 8 nucleotides agree with TRBD1. This CDR3 is built from 14 residues. V dropped 4 bases and J dropped 4; count of bases not matched to a gene: 6. CDR1 and CDR2 (germline): SGHNT, YYREEE (reference sequence).

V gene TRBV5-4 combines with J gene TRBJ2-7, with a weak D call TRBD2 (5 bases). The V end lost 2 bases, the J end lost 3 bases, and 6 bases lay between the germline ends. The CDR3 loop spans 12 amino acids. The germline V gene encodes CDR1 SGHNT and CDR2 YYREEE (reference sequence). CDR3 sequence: CASSFGGYEQYF. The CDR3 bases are TGTGCCAGCAGCTTCGGAGGCTACGAGCAGTACTTC.

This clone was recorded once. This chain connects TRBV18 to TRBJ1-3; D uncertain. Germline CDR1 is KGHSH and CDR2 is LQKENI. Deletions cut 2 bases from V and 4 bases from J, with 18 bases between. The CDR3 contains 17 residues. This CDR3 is CASSPTRVPRGGNTIYF. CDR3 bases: TGTGCCAGCTCACCAACGAGAGTTCCCCGTGGAGGAAACACCATATATTTT. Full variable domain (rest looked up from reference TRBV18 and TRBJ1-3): NAGVMQNPRHLVRRRGQEARLRCSPMKGHSHVYWYRQLPEEGLKFMVYLQKENIIDESGMPKERFSAEFPKEGPSILRIQQVVRGDSAAYFCASSPTRVPRGGNTIYFGEGSWLTVV.

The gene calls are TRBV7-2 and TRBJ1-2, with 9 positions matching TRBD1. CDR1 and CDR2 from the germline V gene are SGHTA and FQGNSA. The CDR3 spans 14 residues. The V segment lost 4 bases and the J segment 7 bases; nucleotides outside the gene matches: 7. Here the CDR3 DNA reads TGTGCCAGCAGCTCAAAAACAGGGGGCTCTGGCTACACCTTC. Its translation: CASSSKTGGSGYTF.

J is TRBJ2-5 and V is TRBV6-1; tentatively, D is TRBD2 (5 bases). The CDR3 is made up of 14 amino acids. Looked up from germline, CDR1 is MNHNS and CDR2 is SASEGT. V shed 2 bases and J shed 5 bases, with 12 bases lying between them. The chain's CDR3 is CASSELSGWETQYF. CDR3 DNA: TGTGCCAGCAGTGAACTGTCGGGATGGGAGACCCAGTACTTC.

CDR3 residues: CASSERAYNEQFF. The CDR3 nucleotides are TGTGCTAGTAGCGAAAGAGCCTACAATGAGCAGTTCTTC. J is TRBJ2-1 and V is TRBV12-5; D remains ambiguous. The germline V and J ends were trimmed by 8 bases and 2 bases, with 10 bases remaining between them. Germline assignment: CDR1 LGHNT and CDR2 FRNRAP. This CDR3 has 13 amino acids.

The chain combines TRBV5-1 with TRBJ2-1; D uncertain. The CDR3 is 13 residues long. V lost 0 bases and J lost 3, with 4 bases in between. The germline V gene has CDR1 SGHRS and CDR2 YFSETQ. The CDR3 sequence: CASSLGGYNEQFF. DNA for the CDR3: TGCGCCAGCAGCTTGGGTGGCTACAATGAGCAGTTCTTC.

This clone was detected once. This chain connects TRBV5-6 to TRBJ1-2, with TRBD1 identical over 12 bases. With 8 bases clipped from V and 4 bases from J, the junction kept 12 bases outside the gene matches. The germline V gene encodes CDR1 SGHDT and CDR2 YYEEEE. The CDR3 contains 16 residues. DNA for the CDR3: TGTGCCAGTTCCGGGACAGGGGGCGAAGAGATCTATGGCTACACCTTC. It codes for CASSGTGGEEIYGYTF.

DNA of the CDR3: TGTGCCAGCAGCCCTAGGGGCAGGACCTACGAGCAGTACTTC. This sequence encodes CASSPRGRTYEQYF. V gene TRBV11-2 combines with J gene TRBJ2-7, with D maybe TRBD1 (5 bases). Trimming removed 5 bases at V and 2 bases at J, with 13 bases between. Germline V gene data show CDR1 as SGHAT and CDR2 as FQNNGV. This CDR3 spans 14 amino acids. The full variable domain, its missing parts supplied by reference TRBV11-2 and TRBJ2-7, is EAGVAQSPRYKIIEKRQSVAFWCNPISGHATLYWYQQILGQGPKLLIQFQNNGVVDDSQLPKDRFSAERLKGVDSTLKIQPAKLEDSAVYLCASSPRGRTYEQYFGPGTRLTVT.

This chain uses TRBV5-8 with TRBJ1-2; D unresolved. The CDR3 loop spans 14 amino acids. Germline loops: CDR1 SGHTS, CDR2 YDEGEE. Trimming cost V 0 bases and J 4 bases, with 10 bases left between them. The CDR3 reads CASSLVQAVYGYTF. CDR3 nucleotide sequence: TGTGCCAGCAGCTTGGTGCAGGCCGTCTATGGCTACACCTTC.

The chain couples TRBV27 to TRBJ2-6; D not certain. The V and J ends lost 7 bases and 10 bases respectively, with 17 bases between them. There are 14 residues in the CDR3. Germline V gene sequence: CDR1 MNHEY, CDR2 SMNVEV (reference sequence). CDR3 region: CASILRPSPNVLTF. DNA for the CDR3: TGTGCCAGCATCCTCAGACCGTCACCGAACGTCCTGACTTTC.

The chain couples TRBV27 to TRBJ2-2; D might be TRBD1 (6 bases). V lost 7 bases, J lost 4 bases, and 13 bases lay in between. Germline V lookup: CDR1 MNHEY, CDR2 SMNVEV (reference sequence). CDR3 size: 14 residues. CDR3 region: CASTGQPRTGELFF. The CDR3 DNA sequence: TGTGCCAGCACCGGACAGCCCCGCACCGGGGAGCTGTTTTTT.

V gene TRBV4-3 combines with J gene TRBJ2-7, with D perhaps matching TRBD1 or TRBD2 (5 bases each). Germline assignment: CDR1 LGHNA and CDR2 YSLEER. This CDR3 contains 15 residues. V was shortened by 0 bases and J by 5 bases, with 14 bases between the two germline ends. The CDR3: CASSQEFGAGDEQYF. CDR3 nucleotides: TGCGCCAGCAGCCAAGAGTTCGGGGCAGGAGACGAGCAGTACTTC.

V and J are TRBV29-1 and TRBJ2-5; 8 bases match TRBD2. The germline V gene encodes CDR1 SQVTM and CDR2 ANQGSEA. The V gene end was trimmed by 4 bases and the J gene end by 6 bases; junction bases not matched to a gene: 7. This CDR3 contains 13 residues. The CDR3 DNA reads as TGCAGCGTTGCGGGGGGGCTTCGACAGACCCAGTACTTC. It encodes CSVAGGLRQTQYF.

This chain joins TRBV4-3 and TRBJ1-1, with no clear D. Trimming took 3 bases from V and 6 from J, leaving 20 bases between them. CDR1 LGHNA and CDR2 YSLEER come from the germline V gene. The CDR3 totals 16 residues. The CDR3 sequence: CASSQARSFVGSEAFF. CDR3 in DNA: TGCGCCAGCAGCCAGGCTCGATCTTTCGTCGGGTCTGAAGCTTTCTTT.

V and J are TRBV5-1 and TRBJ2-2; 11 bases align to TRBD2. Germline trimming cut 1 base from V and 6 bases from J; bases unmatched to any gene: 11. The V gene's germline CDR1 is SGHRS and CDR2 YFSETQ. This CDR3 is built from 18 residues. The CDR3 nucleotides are TGCGCCAGCAGCTTGCTTGGCTTAGCGGGGGGGCCCTCCGGGGAGCTGTTTTTT. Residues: CASSLLGLAGGPSGELFF.

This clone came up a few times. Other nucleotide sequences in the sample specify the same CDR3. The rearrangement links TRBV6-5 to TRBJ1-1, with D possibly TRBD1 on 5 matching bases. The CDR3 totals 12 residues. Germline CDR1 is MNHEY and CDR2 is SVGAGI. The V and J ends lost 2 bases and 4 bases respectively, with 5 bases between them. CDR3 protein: CASSYGGTEAFF. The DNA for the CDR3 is TGTGCCAGCAGTTACGGGGGCACTGAAGCTTTCTTT.

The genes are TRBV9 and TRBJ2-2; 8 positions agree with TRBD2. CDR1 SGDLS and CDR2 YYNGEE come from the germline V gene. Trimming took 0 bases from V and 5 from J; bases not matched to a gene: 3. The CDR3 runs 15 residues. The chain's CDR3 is CASSVAGGRTGELFF. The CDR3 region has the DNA TGTGCCAGCAGCGTAGCGGGGGGGCGTACCGGGGAGCTGTTTTTT.

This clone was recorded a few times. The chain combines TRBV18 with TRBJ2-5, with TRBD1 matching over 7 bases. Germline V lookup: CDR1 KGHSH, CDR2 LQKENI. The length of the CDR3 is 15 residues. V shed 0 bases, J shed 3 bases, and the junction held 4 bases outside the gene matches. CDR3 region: CASSPPYTGEETQYF. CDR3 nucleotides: TGTGCCAGCTCACCACCCTATACAGGGGAAGAGACCCAGTACTTC.

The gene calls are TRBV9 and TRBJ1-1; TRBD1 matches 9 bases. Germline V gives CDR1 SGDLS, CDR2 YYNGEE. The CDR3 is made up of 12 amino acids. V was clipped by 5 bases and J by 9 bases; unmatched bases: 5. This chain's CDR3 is CASREGTGKAFF. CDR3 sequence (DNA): TGTGCCAGCAGGGAGGGGACAGGGAAAGCTTTCTTT.

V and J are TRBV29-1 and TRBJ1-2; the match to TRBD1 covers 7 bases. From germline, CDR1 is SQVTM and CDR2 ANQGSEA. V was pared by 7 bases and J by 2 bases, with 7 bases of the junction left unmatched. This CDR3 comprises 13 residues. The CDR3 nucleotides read TGCAGCGCTAGACAGGGATTGAACTATGGCTACACCTTC. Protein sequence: CSARQGLNYGYTF.

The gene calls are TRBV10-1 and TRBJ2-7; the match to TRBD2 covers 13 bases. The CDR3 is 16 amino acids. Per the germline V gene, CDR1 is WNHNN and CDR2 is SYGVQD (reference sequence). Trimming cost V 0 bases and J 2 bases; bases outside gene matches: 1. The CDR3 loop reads CASSESGLAGAYEQYF. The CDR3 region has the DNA TGCGCCAGCAGTGAGTCCGGACTAGCGGGGGCCTACGAGCAGTACTTC.

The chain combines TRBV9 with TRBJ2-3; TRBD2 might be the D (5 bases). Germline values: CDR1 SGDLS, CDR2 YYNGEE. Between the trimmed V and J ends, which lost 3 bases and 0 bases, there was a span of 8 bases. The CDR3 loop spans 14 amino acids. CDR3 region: CASSGWESTDTQYF. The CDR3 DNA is TGTGCCAGCAGCGGGTGGGAGAGCACAGATACGCAGTATTTT.